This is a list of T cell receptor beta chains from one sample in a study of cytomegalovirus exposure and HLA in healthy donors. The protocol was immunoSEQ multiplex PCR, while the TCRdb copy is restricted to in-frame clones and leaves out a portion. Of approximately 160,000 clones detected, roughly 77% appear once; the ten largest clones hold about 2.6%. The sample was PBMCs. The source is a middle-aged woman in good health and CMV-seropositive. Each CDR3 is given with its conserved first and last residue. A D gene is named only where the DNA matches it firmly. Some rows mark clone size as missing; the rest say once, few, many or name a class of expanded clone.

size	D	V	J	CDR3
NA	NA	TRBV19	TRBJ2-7	CASKQAHAQYF
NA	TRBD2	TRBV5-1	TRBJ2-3	CASSPSGGASDTQYF
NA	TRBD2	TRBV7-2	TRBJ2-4	CASAAFPGLAGLAKNIQYF
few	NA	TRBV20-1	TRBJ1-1	CSAERGTEAFF
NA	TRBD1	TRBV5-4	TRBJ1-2	CASSGGGASSSGYTF
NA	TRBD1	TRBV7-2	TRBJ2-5	CASSTGVVLETQYF
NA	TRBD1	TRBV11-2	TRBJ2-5	CASSSLRQGETQYF
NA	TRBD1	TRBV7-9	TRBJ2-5	CASSPPGQGRETQYF
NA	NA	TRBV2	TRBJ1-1	CASSEALRGNEAFF
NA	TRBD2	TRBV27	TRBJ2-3	CASSLFLAGGRASTDTQYF
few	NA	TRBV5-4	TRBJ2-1	CASSLTSEQFF
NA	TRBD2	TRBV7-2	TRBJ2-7	CASSAWGEGMSYEQYF
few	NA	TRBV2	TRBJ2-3	CASSEWGVETDTQYF
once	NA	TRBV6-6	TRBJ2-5	CASSYSGGTQYF
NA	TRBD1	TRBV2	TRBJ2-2	CASLGTGGTGELFF
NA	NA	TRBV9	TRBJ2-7	CASSVDPNSLYEQYF
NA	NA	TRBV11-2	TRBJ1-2	CASSPLGRGDGYTF
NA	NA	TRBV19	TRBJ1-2	CASNRGTVPYGYTF
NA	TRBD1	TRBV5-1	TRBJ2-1	CASSLDGQGYNEQFF
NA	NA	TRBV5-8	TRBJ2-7	CASSLDGAAYEQYF
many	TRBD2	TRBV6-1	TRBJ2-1	CASSELAGAYNEQFF
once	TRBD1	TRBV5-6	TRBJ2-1	CASSLDMGQYLGQFF
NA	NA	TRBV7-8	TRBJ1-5	CASSAATSVNQPQHF
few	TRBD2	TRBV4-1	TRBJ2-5	CASSLLAGSQETQYF
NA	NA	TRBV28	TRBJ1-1	CASSFRTANTEAFF
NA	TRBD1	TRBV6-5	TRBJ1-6	CASSWDRAGSPLHF
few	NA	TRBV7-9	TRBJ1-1	CASRSPAGVAFF
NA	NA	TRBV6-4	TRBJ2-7	CASSDSAVLSYEQYF
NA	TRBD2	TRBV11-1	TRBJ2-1	CASSLGAGSFYNEQFF
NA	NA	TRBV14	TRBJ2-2	CASSGPVTGELFF
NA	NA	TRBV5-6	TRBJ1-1	CASSSTVINTEAFF
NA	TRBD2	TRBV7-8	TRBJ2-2	CASSLRGSGGANTGELFF
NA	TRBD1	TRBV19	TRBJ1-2	CASSISGTGVLSGYTF